The sequence of this TCR beta chain was determined in a study of T cell repertoires in cytomegalovirus infection (dated by TCRdb to between 2018 and 2021). For the wider study: Recently identified HLA-C-restricted CMV epitopes, whose presentation resists viral immunomodulation, were targeted by peptide stimulations together with well-studied HLA-B-restricted epitopes. Because public TCR beta signatures pointed to carriage of CMV infection together with the matching HLA type, the HLA type of each donor mattered for the analysis. Study-wide conclusions, independent of this receptor: In the ex vivo response, HLA-C-restricted CMV-specific TCR beta clonotypes were dominant, and in two of eight donors the single most frequent clonotype came from this HLA-C-restricted group. Carriers of CMV infection plus the relevant HLA type were discriminated by the cumulative frequency of public TCR beta family members in the study cohort and in an independent approximately 340-donor cohort.

V lost 6 bases and J lost 4 bases, and the count of bases not matched to a germline gene is 9. The germline V gene specifies MNHEY as CDR1 and SVGAGI as CDR2. The CDR3 spans 17 residues, from the cysteine through the phenylalanine. Of all the DNA, just the CDR3 is kept, 51 bases in frame from base 1. In the case of this clonotype: It lacks a known antigen. Nothing much larger sits one base from this clone, and base qualities are not available.

TCRdb shows the sequencer as Illumina HiSeq 1500. TCRdb redid the processing of the public reads, applying fastp at Q25 and MiXCR, and retained in-frame beta chains. Merged by CDR3 protein, the rows form single entries marked with the most common genes and DNA. Counted in this sample were hundreds of thousands of distinct CDR3 sequences; 40% to 50% of them appeared once. Approximately 40% of the sample lies in the top ten. The meaning of the sample's treatment or condition label: in vitro stimulation with specific CMV peptide epitopes to enrich CMV-specific T cells. The specimen was cultured PBMCs, collected from culture after CMV antigen stimulation. This sequence originates from a human donor in good health (CMV status not recorded). Some clones in this sample may be carry-over from other donors' samples. The rearrangement joined TRBV6-5 to TRBJ2-1, with 13 bases matching TRBD2. The sequenced DNA: TGTGCCAGCAGCACGTGGACTAGCGGGAGCCAATACAATGAGCAGTTCTTC. Its protein is CASSTWTSGSQYNEQFF.